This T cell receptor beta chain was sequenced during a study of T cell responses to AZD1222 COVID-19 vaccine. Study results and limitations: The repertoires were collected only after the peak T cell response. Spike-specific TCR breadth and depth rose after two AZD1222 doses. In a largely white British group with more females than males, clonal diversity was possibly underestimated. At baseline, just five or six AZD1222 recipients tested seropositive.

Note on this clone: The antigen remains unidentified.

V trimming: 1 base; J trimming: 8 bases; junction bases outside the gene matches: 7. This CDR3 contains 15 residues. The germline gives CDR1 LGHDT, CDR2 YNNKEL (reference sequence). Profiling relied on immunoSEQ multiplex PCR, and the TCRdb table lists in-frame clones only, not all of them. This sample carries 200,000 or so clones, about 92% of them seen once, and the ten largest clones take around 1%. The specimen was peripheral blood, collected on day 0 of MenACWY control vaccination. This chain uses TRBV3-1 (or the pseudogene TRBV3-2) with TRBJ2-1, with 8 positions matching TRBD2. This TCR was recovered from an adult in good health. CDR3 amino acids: CASSQAGGTGDEQFF. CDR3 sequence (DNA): TGTGCCAGCAGCCAAGCGGGGGGGACTGGAGATGAGCAGTTCTTC.